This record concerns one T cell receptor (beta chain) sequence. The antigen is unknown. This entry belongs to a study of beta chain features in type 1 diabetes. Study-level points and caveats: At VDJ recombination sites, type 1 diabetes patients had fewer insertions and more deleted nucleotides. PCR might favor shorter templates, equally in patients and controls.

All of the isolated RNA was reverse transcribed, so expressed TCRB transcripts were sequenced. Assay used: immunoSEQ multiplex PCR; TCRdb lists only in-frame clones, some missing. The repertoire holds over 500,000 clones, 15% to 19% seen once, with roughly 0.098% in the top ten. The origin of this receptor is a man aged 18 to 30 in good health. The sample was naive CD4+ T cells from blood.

The CDR3 loop reads CASSQGYAGTATNEKLFF. The DNA of the CDR3 is TGCGCCAGCAGCCAAGGGTACGCCGGGACAGCAACTAATGAAAAACTGTTTTTT. This sequence joins TRBV4-3 and TRBJ1-4; 7 bases match TRBD1. This CDR3 contains 18 residues. The germline gives CDR1 LGHNA, CDR2 YSLEER. The V and J ends lost 1 base and 0 bases, in that order; junction bases with no gene match: 8.